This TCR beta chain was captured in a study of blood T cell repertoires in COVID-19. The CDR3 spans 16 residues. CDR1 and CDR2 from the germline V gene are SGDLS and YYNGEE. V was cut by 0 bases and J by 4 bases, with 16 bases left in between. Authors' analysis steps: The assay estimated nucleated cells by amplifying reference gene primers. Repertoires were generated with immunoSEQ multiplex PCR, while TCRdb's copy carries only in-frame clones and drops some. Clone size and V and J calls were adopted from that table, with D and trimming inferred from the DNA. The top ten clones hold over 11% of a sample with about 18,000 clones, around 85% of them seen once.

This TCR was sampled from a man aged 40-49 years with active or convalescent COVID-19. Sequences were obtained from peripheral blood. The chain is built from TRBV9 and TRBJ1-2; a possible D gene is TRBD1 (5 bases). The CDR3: CASSVDPRVAAYGYTF. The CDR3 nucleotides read TGTGCCAGCAGCGTAGACCCCAGGGTGGCTGCCTATGGCTACACCTTC.